These 4 T cell receptor beta chains were sequenced from one sample in a study of shared clonotypes between healthy human individuals. Clones were sequenced by immunoSEQ multiplex PCR, and TCRdb holds only the in-frame ones, with some missing. Here the sample spans around 700,000 clones, about 92% being singletons. Selected positively for CCR7 and CD45RO-negative, naive CD8 cells excluded terminally differentiated effector memory CD45RA+ cells. The specimen was naive CD8+ T cells sorted from blood. The origin of the receptors is a man aged 30-40 years in good health.

Only one count was recorded for this clone. The J gene is TRBJ1-2, the V gene TRBV7-8, with 7 bases aligning to TRBD1. V was clipped by 5 bases and J by 6 bases; unmatched bases: 6. CDR3 length: 13 residues. In germline, CDR1 is SGHVS, CDR2 FQNEAQ. The CDR3 region has the DNA TGTGCCAGCAGCCCACAGGGGTGGGATGGCTACACCTTC. This gives the protein CASSPQGWDGYTF.

This rearrangement joins TRBV4-3 to TRBJ1-1; D is unresolved. V was clipped by 0 bases and J by 3 bases, with 5 bases between them. This CDR3 region has 13 residues. Germline lookup yields CDR1 LGHNA and CDR2 YSLEER. The CDR3 protein is CASSQDLYTEAFF. CDR3 nucleotides: TGCGCCAGCAGCCAAGATCTTTACACTGAAGCTTTCTTT.

For the CDR3, the DNA is TGCGCCAGCAGCCCGGCGAGCTCCTACAATGAGCAGTTCTTC. Its protein is CASSPASSYNEQFF. The J gene is TRBJ2-1, the V gene TRBV4-1; D gene uncertain. From germline, CDR1 is MGHRA and CDR2 YSYEKL. Trimming left V 4 bases short and J 0 bases short, with 7 bases between. The CDR3 runs to 14 residues.

This clone was counted once. The rearrangement joins TRBV6-1 to TRBJ1-5; unclear D gene. The CDR3 totals 15 residues. Germline loops: CDR1 MNHNS, CDR2 SASEGT. V was shortened by 2 bases and J by 5 bases, with 13 bases between the two germline ends. Here the CDR3 reads CASSELTRPDQPQHF. The CDR3 bases are TGTGCCAGCAGTGAATTAACCCGACCGGATCAGCCCCAGCATTTT.